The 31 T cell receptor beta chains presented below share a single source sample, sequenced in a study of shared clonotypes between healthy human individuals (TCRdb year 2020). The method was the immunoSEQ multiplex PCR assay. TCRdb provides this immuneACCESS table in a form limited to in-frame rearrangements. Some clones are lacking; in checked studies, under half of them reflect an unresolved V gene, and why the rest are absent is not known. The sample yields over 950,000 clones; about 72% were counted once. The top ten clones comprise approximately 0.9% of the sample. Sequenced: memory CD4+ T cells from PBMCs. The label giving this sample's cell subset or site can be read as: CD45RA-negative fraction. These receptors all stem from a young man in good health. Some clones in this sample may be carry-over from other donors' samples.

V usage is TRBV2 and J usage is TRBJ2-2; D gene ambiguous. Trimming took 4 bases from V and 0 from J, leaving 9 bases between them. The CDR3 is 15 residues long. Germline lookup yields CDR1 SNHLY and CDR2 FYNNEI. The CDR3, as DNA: TGTGCCAGCAGTGTGTGGGCGGCGAACACCGGGGAGCTGTTTTTT. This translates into CASSVWAANTGELFF. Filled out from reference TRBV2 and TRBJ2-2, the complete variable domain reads EPEVTQTPSHQVTQMGQEVILRCVPISNHLYFYWYRQILGQKVEFLVSFYNNEISEKSEIFDDQFSVERPDGSNFTLKIRSTKLEDSAMYFCASSVWAANTGELFFGEGSRLTVL.

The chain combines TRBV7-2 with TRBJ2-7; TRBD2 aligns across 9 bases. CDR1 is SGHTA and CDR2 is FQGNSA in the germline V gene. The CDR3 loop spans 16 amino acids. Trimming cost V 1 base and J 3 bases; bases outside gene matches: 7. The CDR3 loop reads CASSLGTSVPHYEQYF. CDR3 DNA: TGTGCCAGCAGCTTAGGGACTAGCGTGCCGCACTACGAGCAGTACTTC.

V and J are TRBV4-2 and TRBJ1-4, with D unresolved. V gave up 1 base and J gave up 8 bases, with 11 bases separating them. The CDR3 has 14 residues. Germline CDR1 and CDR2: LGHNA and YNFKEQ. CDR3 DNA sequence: TGTGCCAGCAGCCAAGGGGGTGATGGCGAAAAACTGTTTTTT. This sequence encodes CASSQGGDGEKLFF.

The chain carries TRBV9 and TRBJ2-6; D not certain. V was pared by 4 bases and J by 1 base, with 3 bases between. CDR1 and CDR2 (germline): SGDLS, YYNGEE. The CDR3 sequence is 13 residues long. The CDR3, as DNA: TGTGCCAGCAGCCGATCTGGGGCCAACGTCCTGACTTTC. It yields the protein CASSRSGANVLTF.

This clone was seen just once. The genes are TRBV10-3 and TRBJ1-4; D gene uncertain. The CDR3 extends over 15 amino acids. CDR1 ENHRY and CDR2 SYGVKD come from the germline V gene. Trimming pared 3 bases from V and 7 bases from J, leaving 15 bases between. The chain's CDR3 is CAISDGRGKREKLFF. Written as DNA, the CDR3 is TGTGCCATCAGTGACGGCCGGGGAAAACGTGAAAAACTGTTTTTT.

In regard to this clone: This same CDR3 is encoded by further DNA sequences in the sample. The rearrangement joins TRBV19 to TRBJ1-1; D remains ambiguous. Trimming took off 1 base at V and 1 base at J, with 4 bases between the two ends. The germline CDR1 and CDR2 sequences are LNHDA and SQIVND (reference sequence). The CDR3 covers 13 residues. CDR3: CASSIARNTEAFF. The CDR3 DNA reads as TGTGCCAGTAGTATAGCAAGGAACACTGAAGCTTTCTTT.

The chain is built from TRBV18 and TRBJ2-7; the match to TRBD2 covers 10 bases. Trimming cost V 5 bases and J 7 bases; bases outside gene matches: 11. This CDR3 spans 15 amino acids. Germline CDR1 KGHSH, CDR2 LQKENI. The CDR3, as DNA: TGTGCCAGCTCAGTCAGCGCTAGCGGGAGTGGGGAGCAGTACTTC. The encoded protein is CASSVSASGSGEQYF.

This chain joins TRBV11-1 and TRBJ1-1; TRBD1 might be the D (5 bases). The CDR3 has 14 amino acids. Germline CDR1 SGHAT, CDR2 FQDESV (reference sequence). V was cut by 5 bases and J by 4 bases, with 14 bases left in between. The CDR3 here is CASSGAVGGTEAFF. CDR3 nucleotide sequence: TGTGCCAGCAGCGGGGCGGTCGGGGGCACTGAAGCTTTCTTT.

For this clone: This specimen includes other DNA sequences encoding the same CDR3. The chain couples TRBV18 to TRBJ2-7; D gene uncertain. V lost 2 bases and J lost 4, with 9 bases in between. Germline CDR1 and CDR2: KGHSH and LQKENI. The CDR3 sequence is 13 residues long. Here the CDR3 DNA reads TGTGCCAGCTCACCAACGTCGGGTTACGAGCAGTACTTC. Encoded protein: CASSPTSGYEQYF.

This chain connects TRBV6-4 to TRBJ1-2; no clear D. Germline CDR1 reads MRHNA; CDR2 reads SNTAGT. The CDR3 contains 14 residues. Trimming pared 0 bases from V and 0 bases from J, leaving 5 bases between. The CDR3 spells CASSDSGSNYGYTF. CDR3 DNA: TGTGCCAGCAGTGACTCGGGGTCTAACTATGGCTACACCTTC.

The CDR3: CASSLFGTSGRANTGELFF. In DNA form, the CDR3 reads TGTGCCAGCAGTTTATTTGGGACTAGCGGGAGGGCGAACACCGGGGAGCTGTTTTTT. The rearrangement links TRBV27 to TRBJ2-2, with 16 bases fitting TRBD2. V shed 1 base, J shed 0 bases, and the junction held 2 bases outside the gene matches. CDR1 and CDR2 (germline): MNHEY, SMNVEV (reference sequence). CDR3 length: 19 residues.

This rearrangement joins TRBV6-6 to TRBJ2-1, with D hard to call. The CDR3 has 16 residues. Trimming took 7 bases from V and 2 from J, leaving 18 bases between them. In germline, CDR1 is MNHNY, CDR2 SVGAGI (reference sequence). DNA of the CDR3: TGTGCCAGCACTGTAAATTCGCCGCGGACCTACAATGAGCAGTTCTTC. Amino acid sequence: CASTVNSPRTYNEQFF.

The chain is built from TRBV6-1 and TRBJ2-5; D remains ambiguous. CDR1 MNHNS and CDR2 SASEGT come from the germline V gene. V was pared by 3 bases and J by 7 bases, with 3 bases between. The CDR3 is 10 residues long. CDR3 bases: TGTGCCAGCAGTGATGTGACCCAGTACTTC. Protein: CASSDVTQYF.

CDR3 amino acids: CASSLDTTATKLFF. The CDR3 nucleotides read TGTGCCAGCAGCTTGGACACAACCGCCACCAAACTGTTTTTT. The V and J genes are TRBV7-9 and TRBJ1-4, with D perhaps TRBD1 (5 bases). Germline CDR1 and CDR2: SEHNR and FQNEAQ (reference sequence). This CDR3 has 14 amino acids. V was clipped by 3 bases and J by 11 bases, with 16 bases between them. The entire variable domain, with the rest obtained from reference TRBV7-9 and TRBJ1-4, is as follows: DTGVSQNPRHKITKRGQNVTFRCDPISEHNRLYWYRQTLGQGPEFLTYFQNEAQLEKSRLLSDRFSAERPKGSFSTLEIQRTEQGDSAMYLCASSLDTTATKLFFGSGTQLSVL.

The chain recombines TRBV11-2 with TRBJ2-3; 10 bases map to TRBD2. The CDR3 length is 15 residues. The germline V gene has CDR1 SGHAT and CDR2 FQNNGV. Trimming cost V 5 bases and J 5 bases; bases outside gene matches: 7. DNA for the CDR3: TGTGCCAGCAGCCCTACCGGGACTAGCGAAGATACGCAGTATTTT. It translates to CASSPTGTSEDTQYF.

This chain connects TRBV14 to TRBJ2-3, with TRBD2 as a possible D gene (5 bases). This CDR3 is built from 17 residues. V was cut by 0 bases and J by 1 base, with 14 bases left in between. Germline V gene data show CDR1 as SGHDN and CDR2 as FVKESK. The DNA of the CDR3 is TGTGCCAGCAGCCAAGATAGGCTAGCCAGCGGCACAGATACGCAGTATTTT. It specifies CASSQDRLASGTDTQYF.

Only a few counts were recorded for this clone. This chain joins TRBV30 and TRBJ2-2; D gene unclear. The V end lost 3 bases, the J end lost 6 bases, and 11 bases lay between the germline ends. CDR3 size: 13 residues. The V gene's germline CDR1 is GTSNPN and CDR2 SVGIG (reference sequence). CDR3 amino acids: CAWSDTFPGELFF. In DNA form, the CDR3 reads TGTGCCTGGAGCGATACATTCCCCGGGGAGCTGTTTTTT.

The DNA for the CDR3 is TGTGCCAGCAGCCAAGACAGGGCGCGAGAGACCCAGTACTTC. This gives the protein CASSQDRARETQYF. The chain links TRBV7-2 to TRBJ2-5; the match to TRBD1 covers 7 bases. The length of the CDR3 is 14 residues. The V gene end was trimmed by 5 bases and the J gene end by 4 bases; junction bases not matched to a gene: 7. Germline CDR1 SGHTA, CDR2 FQGNSA.

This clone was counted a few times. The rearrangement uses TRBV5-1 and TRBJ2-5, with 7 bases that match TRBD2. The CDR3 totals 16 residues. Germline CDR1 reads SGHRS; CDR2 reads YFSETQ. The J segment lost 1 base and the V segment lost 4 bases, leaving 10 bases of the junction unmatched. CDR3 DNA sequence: TGCGCCAGCAGCCCCGGGGGGACTACCCCCCAAGAGACCCAGTACTTC. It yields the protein CASSPGGTTPQETQYF.

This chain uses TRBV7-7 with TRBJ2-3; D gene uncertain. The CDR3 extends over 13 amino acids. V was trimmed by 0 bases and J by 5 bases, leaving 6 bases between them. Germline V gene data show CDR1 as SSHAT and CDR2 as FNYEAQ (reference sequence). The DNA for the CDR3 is TGTGCCAGCAGCTTAGCGCTTATAGATACGCAGTATTTT. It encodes CASSLALIDTQYF.

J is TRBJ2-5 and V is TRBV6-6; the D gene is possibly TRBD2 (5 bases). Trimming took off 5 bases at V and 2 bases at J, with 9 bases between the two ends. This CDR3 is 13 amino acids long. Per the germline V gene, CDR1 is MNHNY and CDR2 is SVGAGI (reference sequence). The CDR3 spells CASSGSGQETQYF. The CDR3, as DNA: TGTGCCAGCAGTGGCAGCGGACAAGAGACCCAGTACTTC.

The CDR3: CASTLTSRTEAFF. In nucleotides, the CDR3 is TGTGCCAGCACCCTAACGTCGCGCACTGAAGCTTTCTTT. The J gene is TRBJ1-1, the V gene TRBV6-6; no clear D gene. The CDR3 loop spans 13 amino acids. The germline V and J ends were trimmed by 7 bases and 4 bases, with 13 bases remaining between them. Germline CDR1 is MNHNY and CDR2 is SVGAGI (reference sequence).

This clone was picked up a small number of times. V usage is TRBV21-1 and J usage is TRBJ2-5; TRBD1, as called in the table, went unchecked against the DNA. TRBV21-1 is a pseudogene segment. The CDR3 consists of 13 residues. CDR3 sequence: CAVSQGAWETQYF. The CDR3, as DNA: TGTGCTGTAAGCCAGGGGGCATGGGAGACCCAGTACTTC.

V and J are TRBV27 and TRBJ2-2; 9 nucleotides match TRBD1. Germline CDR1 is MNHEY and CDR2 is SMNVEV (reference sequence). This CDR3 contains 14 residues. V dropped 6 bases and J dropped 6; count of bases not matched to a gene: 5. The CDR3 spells CASRGTGRAGELFF. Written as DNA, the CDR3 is TGTGCCAGCAGGGGGACAGGGAGGGCCGGGGAGCTGTTTTTT.

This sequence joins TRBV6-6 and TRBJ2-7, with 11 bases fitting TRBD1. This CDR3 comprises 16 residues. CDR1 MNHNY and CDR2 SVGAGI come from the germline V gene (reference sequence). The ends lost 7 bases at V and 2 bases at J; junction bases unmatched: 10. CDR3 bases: TGTGCCAGCATTACCTCGGGACAGGGGGGAACCTACGAGCAGTACTTC. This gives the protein CASITSGQGGTYEQYF.

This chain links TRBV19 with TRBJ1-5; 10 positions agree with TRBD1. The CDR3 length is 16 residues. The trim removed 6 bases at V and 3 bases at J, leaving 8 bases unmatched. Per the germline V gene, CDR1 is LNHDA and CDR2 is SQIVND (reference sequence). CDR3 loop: CASRDRDRGTNQPQHF. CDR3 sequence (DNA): TGTGCCAGTAGGGACCGGGACAGGGGCACCAATCAGCCCCAGCATTTT.

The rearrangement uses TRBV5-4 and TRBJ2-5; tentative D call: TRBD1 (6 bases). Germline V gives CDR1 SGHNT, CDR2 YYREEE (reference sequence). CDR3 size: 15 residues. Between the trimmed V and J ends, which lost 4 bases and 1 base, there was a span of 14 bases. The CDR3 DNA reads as TGTGCCAGCAGCGGCAGGGGACGGGGCCAAGAGACCCAGTACTTC. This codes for CASSGRGRGQETQYF.

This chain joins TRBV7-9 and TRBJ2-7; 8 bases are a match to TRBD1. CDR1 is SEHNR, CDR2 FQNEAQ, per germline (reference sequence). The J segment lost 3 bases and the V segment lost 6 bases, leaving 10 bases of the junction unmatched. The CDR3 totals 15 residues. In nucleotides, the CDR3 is TGTGCCAGCAGTAAGCAGGGGGCTGTGGGCTACGAGCAGTACTTC. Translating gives CASSKQGAVGYEQYF.

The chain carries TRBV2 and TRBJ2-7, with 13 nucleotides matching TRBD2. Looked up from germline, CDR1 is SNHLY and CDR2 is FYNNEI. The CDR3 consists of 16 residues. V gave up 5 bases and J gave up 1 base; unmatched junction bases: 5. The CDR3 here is CASSPTSGRSSYEQYF. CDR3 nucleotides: TGTGCCAGCAGTCCGACTAGCGGGAGGTCATCCTACGAGCAGTACTTC.

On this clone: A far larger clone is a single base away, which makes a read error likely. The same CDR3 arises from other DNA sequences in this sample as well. In DNA form, the CDR3 reads TGTGCCAGCAGTTTACCCGACAGGGGTCCCCCGGGCGAGCAATACTTC. Amino acid sequence: CASSLPDRGPPGEQYF. V usage is TRBV28 and J usage is TRBJ2-7; 8 bases fit TRBD1. CDR1 and CDR2 from the germline V gene are MDHEN and SYDVKM. This CDR3 comprises 16 residues.

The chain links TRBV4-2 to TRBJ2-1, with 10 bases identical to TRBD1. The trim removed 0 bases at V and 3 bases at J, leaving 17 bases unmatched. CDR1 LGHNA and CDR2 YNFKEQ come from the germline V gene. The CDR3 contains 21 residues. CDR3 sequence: CASSQELRVFPWDRGYNEQFF. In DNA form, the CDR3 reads TGTGCCAGCAGCCAAGAGCTGAGGGTATTCCCCTGGGACAGGGGCTACAATGAGCAGTTCTTC.